The present T cell receptor beta chain was sequenced within a study of beta chain features in type 1 diabetes. Findings and caveats of the study: With patients and controls alike, PCR might favor shorter templates to an equal degree. HLA influence on TCRB rearrangement stayed unresolved here. Researchers report that Type 1 diabetes patients had moderately but significantly shorter TCRB CDR3s across all four CD4+ subsets.

This clone was picked up a small number of times. The antigen is unknown. The entirety of the isolated RNA underwent reverse transcription, so expressed TCRB transcripts were sequenced. The average output of naive, central memory and regulatory T cell samples was a few million reads. TCRdb keeps only in-frame clones here, not all; method: immunoSEQ multiplex PCR. This table has around 430,000 clones, roughly 31% appearing once. V was trimmed by 5 bases and J by 3 bases, leaving 11 bases between them. CDR3 length equals 13 residues. Germline V gene data show CDR1 as SEHNR and CDR2 as FQNEAQ (reference sequence).

The receptor was isolated from a man aged 18 to 30 in good health. V usage is TRBV7-9 and J usage is TRBJ2-7, with TRBD1 as a possible D gene (5 bases). The sequenced sample consisted of naive CD4+ T cells from blood. The CDR3 spells CASSAATDYEQYF. The CDR3 DNA is TGTGCCAGCAGCGCCGCGACAGACTACGAGCAGTACTTC.